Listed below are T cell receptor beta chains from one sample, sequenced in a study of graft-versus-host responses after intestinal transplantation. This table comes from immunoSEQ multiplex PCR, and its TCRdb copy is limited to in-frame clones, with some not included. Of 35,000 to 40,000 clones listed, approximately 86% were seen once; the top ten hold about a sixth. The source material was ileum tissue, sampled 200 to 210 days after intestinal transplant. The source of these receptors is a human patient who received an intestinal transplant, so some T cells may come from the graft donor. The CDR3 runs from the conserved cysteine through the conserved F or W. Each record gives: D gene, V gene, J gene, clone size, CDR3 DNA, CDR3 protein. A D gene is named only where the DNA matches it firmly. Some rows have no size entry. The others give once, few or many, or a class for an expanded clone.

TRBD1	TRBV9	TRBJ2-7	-	TGTGCCAGCAGCGTGGGGGGACAGGACTACGAGCAGTACTTC	CASSVGGQDYEQYF
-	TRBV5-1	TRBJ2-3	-	TGCGCCAGCAGCTTGGGCGGTGATACGCAGTATTTT	CASSLGGDTQYF
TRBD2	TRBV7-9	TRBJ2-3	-	TGTGCCAGCAGCTCCCCTTTGCCAAGCGGGGGCACAGATACGCAGTATTTT	CASSSPLPSGGTDTQYF
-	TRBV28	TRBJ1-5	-	TGTGCCAGCAGTTTACGGACACTCTTCAATCAGCCCCAGCATTTT	CASSLRTLFNQPQHF
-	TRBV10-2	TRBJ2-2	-	TGCGCCAGCAGTGTCGACGCCGGGGAGCTGTTTTTT	CASSVDAGELFF
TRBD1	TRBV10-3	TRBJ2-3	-	TGTGCCAGCCGTCCGGGACAGGGAGAGGATACGCAGTATTTT	CASRPGQGEDTQYF
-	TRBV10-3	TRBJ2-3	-	TGTGCCATCAGTGATGGGGGCACAGATACGCAGTATTTT	CAISDGGTDTQYF
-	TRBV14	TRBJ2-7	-	TGTGCCAGCAGCCAAGAGTGGAGTGGACGGCAGTACTTC	CASSQEWSGRQYF
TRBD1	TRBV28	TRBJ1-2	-	TGTGCCAGCATTCCCCGGGGACAGAACTTAATTGGCTACACCTTC	CASIPRGQNLIGYTF
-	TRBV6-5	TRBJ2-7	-	TGTGCCAGCAGTTACGACAGGCATTACTACGAGCAGTACTTC	CASSYDRHYYEQYF
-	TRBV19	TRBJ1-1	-	TGTGCCAGTAGTCTGGGACACCCGAACACTGAAGCTTTCTTT	CASSLGHPNTEAFF
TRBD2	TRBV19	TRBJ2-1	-	TGTGCCAGTAGTATGGGACTAGCGGGGGCCTACAATGAGCAGTTCTTC	CASSMGLAGAYNEQFF
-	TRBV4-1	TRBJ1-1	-	TGCGCCAGCAGCCACCGGCTTAAGCAGGCAAACACTGAAGCTTTCTTT	CASSHRLKQANTEAFF
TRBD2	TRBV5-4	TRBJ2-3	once	TGTGCCAGCAGCTTCCTGGCGGGGGGCGATACGCAGTATTTT	CASSFLAGGDTQYF
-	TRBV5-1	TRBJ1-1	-	TGCGCCAGCAGCTTGAGCGGAGAAGGGCGCACTGAAGCTTTCTTT	CASSLSGEGRTEAFF
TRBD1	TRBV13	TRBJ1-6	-	TGTGCCAGCAGCACCCGACAGGGTTATAATTCACCCCTCCACTTT	CASSTRQGYNSPLHF
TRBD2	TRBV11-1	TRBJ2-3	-	TGTGCCAGCAGCTTCGGCGGGAGTTTAGATACGCAGTATTTT	CASSFGGSLDTQYF
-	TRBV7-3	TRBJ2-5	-	TGTGCCAGCAGCCGACAGGGAGGATTGGAGACCCAGTACTTC	CASSRQGGLETQYF
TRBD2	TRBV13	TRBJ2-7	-	TGTGCCAGCAGCTTAGTGTTGAGCGGGGGGGAGCAGTACTTC	CASSLVLSGGEQYF
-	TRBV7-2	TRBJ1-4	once	TGTGCCAGCAGTCAAGAACCGGCAGCTTTCACTGGGTCGTTTTTT	CASSQEPAAFTGSFF
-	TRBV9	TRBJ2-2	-	TGTGCCAGCAGCGTAGCCGGGACCTACCTTAACACCGGGGAGCTGTTTTTT	CASSVAGTYLNTGELFF
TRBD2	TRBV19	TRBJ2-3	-	TGTGCCAGTAGCAGCGGGAGTATCACAGATACGCAGTATTTT	CASSSGSITDTQYF
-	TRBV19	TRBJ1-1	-	TGTGCCAGCACGACGGCCACTGAAGCTTTCTTT	CASTTATEAFF
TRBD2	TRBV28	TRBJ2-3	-	TGTGCCAGCAGCGGGAGGCTCGGCGGCGCAGATACGCAGTATTTT	CASSGRLGGADTQYF
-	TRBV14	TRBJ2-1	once	TGTGCCAGCAGCCAGGGGGCGGGGCCTTCCAATGAGCAGTTCTTC	CASSQGAGPSNEQFF
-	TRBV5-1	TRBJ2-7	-	TGCGCCAGCAGCCGGGACACCGTCTACGAGCAGTACTTC	CASSRDTVYEQYF
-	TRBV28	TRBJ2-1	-	TGTGCCAGCAGTTGGCTAGCGAGCTCCTACAATGAGCAGTTCTTC	CASSWLASSYNEQFF